This TCR beta chain was documented in a study of blood T cell repertoires in COVID-19. The assay was immunoSEQ multiplex PCR, and TCRdb's table has in-frame clones only and misses some. The table records 150,000 to 200,000 clones, around 92% of them present only once. Germline V CDR1 and CDR2: KGHSH, LQKENI. The V gene lost 4 bases and the J gene lost 1 base, with 10 bases spanning the gap. This CDR3 is 14 amino acids long. The TCR comes from a man in his 60s with acute or convalescent COVID-19. The specimen sequenced was peripheral blood. The gene calls are TRBV18 and TRBJ1-1; D gene unclear. This chain's CDR3 is CASSQEQTNTEAFF. In DNA, the CDR3 is TGTGCCAGCTCACAAGAACAGACGAACACTGAAGCTTTCTTT.